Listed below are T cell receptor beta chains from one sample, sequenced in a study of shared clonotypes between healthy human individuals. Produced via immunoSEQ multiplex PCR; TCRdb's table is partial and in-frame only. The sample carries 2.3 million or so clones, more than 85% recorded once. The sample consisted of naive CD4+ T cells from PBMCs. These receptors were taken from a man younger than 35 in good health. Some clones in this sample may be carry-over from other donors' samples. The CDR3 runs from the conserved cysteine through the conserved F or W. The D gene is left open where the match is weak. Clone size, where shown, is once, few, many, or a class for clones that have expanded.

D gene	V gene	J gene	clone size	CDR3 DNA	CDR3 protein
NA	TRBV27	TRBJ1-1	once	TGTGCCAGCAGTCCTTCGGGGGGGACTGAAGCTTTCTTT	CASSPSGGTEAFF
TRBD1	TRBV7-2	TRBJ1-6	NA	TGTGCCAGCAGCTTAGTAGGGACAGGGGACTCACCCCTCCACTTT	CASSLVGTGDSPLHF
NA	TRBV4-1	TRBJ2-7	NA	TGCGCCAGCAGCCAAGGGCAGGGTGGTCCCTACGAGCAGTACTTC	CASSQGQGGPYEQYF
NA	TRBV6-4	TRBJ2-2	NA	TGTGCCAGCAGTGACCGGGGGGCCACGGGCGGGGAGCTGTTTTTT	CASSDRGATGGELFF
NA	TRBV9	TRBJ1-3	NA	TGTGCCAGCAAGGGGAACTCTGGAAACACCATATATTTT	CASKGNSGNTIYF
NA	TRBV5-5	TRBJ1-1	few	TGTGCCAGCAGCCCGGCCCTGGGTGGGAACACTGAAGCTTTCTTT	CASSPALGGNTEAFF
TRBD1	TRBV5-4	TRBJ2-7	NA	TGTGCCAGCAGCGGGGGACAGGGCCAGACCTACGAGCAGTACTTC	CASSGGQGQTYEQYF
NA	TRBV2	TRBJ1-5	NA	TGTGCCAGCAGTCCGAAGACAGGTAGCAATCAGCCCCAGCATTTT	CASSPKTGSNQPQHF
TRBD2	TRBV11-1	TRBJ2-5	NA	TGTGCCAGCAGCTTAGTAGGGGGTAGCGGGAGTTTGGCAGAGACCCAGTACTTC	CASSLVGGSGSLAETQYF
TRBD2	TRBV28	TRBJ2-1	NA	TGTGCCAGCAGGAGTAGCGGGAGAAGGTATGAGCAGTTCTTC	CASRSSGRRYEQFF
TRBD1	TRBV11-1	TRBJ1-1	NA	TGTGCCAGCGGAAACAGGGGCCGGGTAGGAGCTTTCTTT	CASGNRGRVGAFF
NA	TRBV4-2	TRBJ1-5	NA	TGTGCCAGCAGCGATACCGGGGCCTATTCCCAGCCCCAGCATTTT	CASSDTGAYSQPQHF
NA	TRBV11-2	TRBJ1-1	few	TGTGCCAGCAGCTCTGAGGGGGCTGAAGCTTTCTTT	CASSSEGAEAFF
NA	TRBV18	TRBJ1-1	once	TGTGCCAGCTCGCGTAACTCAGTTTTCGACGGGTCCATGAACACTGAAGCTTTCTTT	CASSRNSVFDGSMNTEAFF
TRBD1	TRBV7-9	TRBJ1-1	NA	TGTGCCAGCAGCTGGCCAGGGAGGGGGCCCATGAACACTGAAGCTTTCTTT	CASSWPGRGPMNTEAFF
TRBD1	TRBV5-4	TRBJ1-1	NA	TGTGCCAGCAGCCGGATGACAGGGTCTATGAACACTGAAGCTTTCTTT	CASSRMTGSMNTEAFF
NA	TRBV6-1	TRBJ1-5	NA	TGTGCCAGCAGTGCACCCCTAATGCCCCAGCATTTT	CASSAPLMPQHF
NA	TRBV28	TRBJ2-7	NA	TGTGCCAGCAGTTCCCTTGGGTCCGGGAAAAACCCACCCTACGAGCAGTACTTC	CASSSLGSGKNPPYEQYF
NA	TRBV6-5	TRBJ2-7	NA	TGTGCCAGCAGCCGTGCGGGTGAGAGCTCCTACGAGCAGTACTTC	CASSRAGESSYEQYF
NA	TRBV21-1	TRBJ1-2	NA	TGTGCCAGCACAAATTGGACGTCGCACTATGGCTACACCTTC	CASTNWTSHYGYTF
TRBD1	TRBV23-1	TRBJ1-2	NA	TGCGCCAGCAGGAAGGACAGGGAGTGCGTAAGCTACACCTTC	CASRKDRECVSYTF
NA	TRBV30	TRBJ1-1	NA	TGTGCCTGGAGTATTGGGTGGAACACTGAAGCTTTCTTT	CAWSIGWNTEAFF
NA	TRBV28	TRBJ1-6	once	TGTGCCAGCATCAAAGGAGTGGTCAGCAGTACCTATAATTCACCCCTCCACTTT	CASIKGVVSSTYNSPLHF
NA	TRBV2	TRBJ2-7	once	TGTGCCAGCAGTGGAGTGAGGGGATCCCACGAGCAGTACTTC	CASSGVRGSHEQYF
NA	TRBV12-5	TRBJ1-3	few	TGTGGCTCGGGACAAGACTCTGGAAACACCATATATTTT	CGSGQDSGNTIYF
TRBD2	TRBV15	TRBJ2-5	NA	TGTGCCACCAGCAGAGGTCCTGGACTAGCGGAAGAGACCCAGTACTTC	CATSRGPGLAEETQYF
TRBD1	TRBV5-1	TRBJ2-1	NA	TGCGCCAGCACCCTAACGGGACAGGCCTCCTACAATGAGCAGTTCTTC	CASTLTGQASYNEQFF
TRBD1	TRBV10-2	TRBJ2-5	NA	TGCGCCAGCTGTAGGACAGGGCTGGGGAAAGAGACCCAGTACTTC	CASCRTGLGKETQYF
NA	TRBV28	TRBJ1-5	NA	TGTGCCAGCAGACGACAGGAACATCAGCCCCAGCATTTT	CASRRQEHQPQHF
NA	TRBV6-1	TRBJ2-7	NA	TGTGCCAGCAGTAACAGGGTTTGGAACGAGCAGTACTTC	CASSNRVWNEQYF
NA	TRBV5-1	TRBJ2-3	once	TGCGCCAGCAGCCCAACGGGCAGCCCCGCAGATACGCAGTATTTT	CASSPTGSPADTQYF
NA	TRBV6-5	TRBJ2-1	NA	TGTGCCAGCAGACGACCCGGGGGCTCCTACAATGAGCAGTTCTTC	CASRRPGGSYNEQFF
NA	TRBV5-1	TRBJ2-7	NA	TGCGCCAGCAGCTTGGTGGGCCCCGTCTACGAGCAGTACTTC	CASSLVGPVYEQYF
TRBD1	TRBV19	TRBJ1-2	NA	TGTGCCAGTAGTCCCCCCGGACAGGGGGCCCGGGGCTACACCTTC	CASSPPGQGARGYTF
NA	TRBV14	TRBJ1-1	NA	TGTGCCAGCAGCCACGGTAGGGCTGAAGCTTTCTTT	CASSHGRAEAFF
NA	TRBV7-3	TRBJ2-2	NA	TGTGCCAGCAGCTTAAGGGGTAGCGTGCTCACCGGGGAGCTGTTTTTT	CASSLRGSVLTGELFF
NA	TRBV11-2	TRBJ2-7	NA	TGTGCCAGCAGCTTTAGGCTCTACGAGCAGTACTTC	CASSFRLYEQYF